This T cell receptor beta chain comes out of a study of prognosis after radiotherapy for stage I lung cancer. From genomic DNA, TCR beta CDR3 was amplified by two-round multiplex PCR. Used in first-round PCR were primers specific to each TRBV and TRBJ gene. TCRdb fed the multiplex PCR reads into MiXCR, producing one record per CDR3 protein. The data show 23,000 or so distinct CDR3 sequences, with around 36% seen just once and 62% held by the top ten. This clonotype was observed many times. The trim removed 7 bases at V and 6 bases at J, leaving 4 bases unmatched. The germline CDR1 and CDR2 sequences are KGHDR and SFDVKD. The CDR3 spans 14 residues.

The sequenced sample was PBMCs, obtained before or after stereotactic body radiation therapy (not recorded which). This TCR was recovered from a donor aged 50 or older with non-small cell lung cancer. The J gene is TRBJ1-4, the V gene TRBV24-1; 10 bases map to TRBD1. The CDR3 DNA reads TGTGCCACCAGGGGGACAGGGGCTGATGAAAAACTGTTTTTT. Residues: CATRGTGADEKLFF.